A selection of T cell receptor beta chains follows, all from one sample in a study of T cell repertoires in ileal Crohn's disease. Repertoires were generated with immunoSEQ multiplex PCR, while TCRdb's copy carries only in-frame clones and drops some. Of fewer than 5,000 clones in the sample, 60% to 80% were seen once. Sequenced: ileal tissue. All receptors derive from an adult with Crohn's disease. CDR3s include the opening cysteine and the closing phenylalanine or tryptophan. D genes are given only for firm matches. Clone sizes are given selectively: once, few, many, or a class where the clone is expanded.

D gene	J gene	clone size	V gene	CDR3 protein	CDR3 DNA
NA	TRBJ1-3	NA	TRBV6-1	CASVRGPGNTIYF	TGTGCCAGCGTCAGGGGCCCTGGAAACACCATATATTTT
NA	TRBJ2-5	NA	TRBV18	CASSPPSGSRETQYF	TGTGCCAGCTCACCACCGTCGGGGTCTAGAGAGACCCAGTACTTC
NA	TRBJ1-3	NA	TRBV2	CASGGLGSGNTIYF	TGTGCCAGCGGGGGCCTTGGCTCTGGAAACACCATATATTTT
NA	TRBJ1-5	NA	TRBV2	CASSFTEGNQPQHF	TGTGCCAGCAGTTTTACTGAGGGCAATCAGCCCCAGCATTTT
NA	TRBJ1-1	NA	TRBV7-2	CASSSILGGRAFF	TGTGCCAGCAGCTCGATCTTAGGGGGTCGGGCTTTCTTT
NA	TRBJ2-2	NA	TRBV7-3	CASSAQQGNTGELFF	TGTGCCAGCAGCGCTCAACAGGGGAACACCGGGGAGCTGTTTTTT
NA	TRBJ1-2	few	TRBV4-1	CASSLTGTYGYTF	TGCGCCAGCAGCCTGACCGGGACATATGGCTACACCTTC
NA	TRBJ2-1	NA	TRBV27	CASSPPEGWLFF	TGTGCCAGCAGCCCGCCAGAGGGCTGGCTGTTCTTC
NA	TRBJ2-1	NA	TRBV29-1	CSVEVPGDSYNEQFF	TGCAGCGTTGAAGTCCCGGGGGATTCCTACAATGAGCAGTTCTTC
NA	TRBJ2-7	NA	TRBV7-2	CASSLRVGEQYF	TGTGCCAGCAGCCTGAGGGTGGGCGAGCAGTACTTC
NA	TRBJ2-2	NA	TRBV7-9	CASSPQRDTGELFF	TGTGCCAGCAGCCCTCAGCGGGACACCGGGGAGCTGTTTTTT
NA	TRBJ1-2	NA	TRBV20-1	CSAPTRYGYTF	TGCAGTGCTCCGACGAGGTATGGCTACACCTTC
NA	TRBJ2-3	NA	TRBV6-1	CASSEGLAYTQYF	TGTGCCAGCAGTGAAGGGTTAGCTTATACGCAGTATTTT
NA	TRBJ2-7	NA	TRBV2	CASIPDSGNPYEQYF	TGTGCCAGCATTCCAGACTCGGGGAATCCCTACGAGCAGTACTTC
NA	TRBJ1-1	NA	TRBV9	CASSVEMRTEAFF	TGTGCCAGCAGCGTAGAGATGAGAACTGAAGCTTTCTTT
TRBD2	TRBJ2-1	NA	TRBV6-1	CASSEASGGANEQFF	TGTGCCAGCAGTGAAGCTAGCGGGGGGGCCAATGAGCAGTTCTTC
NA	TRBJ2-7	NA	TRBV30	CAWQRGTATYEQYF	TGTGCCTGGCAAAGGGGGACCGCCACCTACGAGCAGTACTTC
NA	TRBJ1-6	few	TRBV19	CASSLGPGNSPLHF	TGTGCCAGTTCCCTTGGTCCAGGCAATTCACCCCTCCACTTT
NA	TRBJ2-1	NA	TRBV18	CASSTPGGGPSYNEQFF	TGTGCCAGCTCAACCCCCGGCGGGGGCCCCTCCTACAATGAGCAGTTCTTC
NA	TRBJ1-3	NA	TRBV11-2	CASSLGAYFGTIYF	TGTGCCAGCAGCTTAGGGGCCTACTTTGGCACCATATATTTT
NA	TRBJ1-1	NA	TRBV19	CASSIFKGVVDTEAFF	TGTGCCAGTAGTATTTTTAAGGGGGTGGTGGACACTGAAGCTTTCTTT
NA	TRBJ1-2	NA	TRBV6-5	CASSWGGYGYTF	TGTGCCAGCAGTTGGGGAGGGTATGGCTACACCTTC
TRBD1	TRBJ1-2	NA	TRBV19	CASSLYPGTGTAPTF	TGTGCCAGTAGTCTTTACCCCGGGACAGGGACTGCCCCCACCTTC
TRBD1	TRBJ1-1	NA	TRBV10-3	CAISPGQYTEAFF	TGTGCCATCAGCCCGGGACAGTACACTGAAGCTTTCTTT
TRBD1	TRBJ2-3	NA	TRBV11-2	CASSPGTGPTDTQYF	TGTGCCAGCAGCCCAGGGACAGGGCCCACAGATACGCAGTATTTT
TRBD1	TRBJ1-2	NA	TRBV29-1	CSVEGVTGGVYGYTF	TGCAGCGTTGAAGGTGTCACAGGGGGGGTCTATGGCTACACCTTC